The clone carrying this T cell receptor beta chain was detected only a few times. The source of the sample is a study of blood T cells in healthy people across ages. Then a second PCR, running about 7 to 11 cycles, was carried out with a sample-barcoded 5' primer and a J-beta primer mix. TCRdb analysed the 5' RACE reads with MiXCR anew, one entry per CDR3 protein. This table holds some 760,000 distinct CDR3 sequences, roughly 25% found once. Looked up from germline, CDR1 is DFQATT and CDR2 is SNEGSKA (reference sequence). The CDR3 is made up of 13 amino acids. These records were also assigned to another study, of T cells of mothers and their children. That work contributes: Sequencing returned over 8 million TCR beta CDR3 reads per mother and roughly 3 million per child.

Material: blood. The gene calls are TRBV20-1 and TRBJ2-5; 8 nucleotides align to TRBD2. The J call could be wrong; TRBJ2-7 is a better fit for the DNA end. This clonotype originated in a boy aged 5 to 17 in good health. CDR3 nucleotides: TGCAGTGCTAATAAAGCGGGGGCCTACGAGCAGTACTTC. This sequence encodes CSANKAGAYEQYF.